One T cell receptor beta chain is described in this entry. Germline values: CDR1 SGDLS, CDR2 YYNGEE. The CDR3 is 18 amino acids. The ends lost 3 bases at V and 4 bases at J; junction bases unmatched: 8. This entry is derived from a study of T cell responses to AZD1222 COVID-19 vaccine. Generated by immunoSEQ multiplex PCR, the TCRdb table keeps only in-frame clones and is missing some. Of about 110,000 clones detected, 90% appear once; the ten largest clones hold 7.5% to 9%. Doses given second, at about 4 or about 12 weeks, were pooled. The sequence was obtained from an adult who received the AZD1222 COVID-19 vaccine. The chain employs TRBV9 and TRBJ1-6; 12 bases are a match to TRBD1. Specimen: peripheral blood, collected 28 days after the second AZD1222 dose. The CDR3 coding sequence is TGTGCCAGCAGCGCTCCCGGGACAGGGGGCGGGTATAATTCACCCCTCCACTTT. This sequence encodes CASSAPGTGGGYNSPLHF.